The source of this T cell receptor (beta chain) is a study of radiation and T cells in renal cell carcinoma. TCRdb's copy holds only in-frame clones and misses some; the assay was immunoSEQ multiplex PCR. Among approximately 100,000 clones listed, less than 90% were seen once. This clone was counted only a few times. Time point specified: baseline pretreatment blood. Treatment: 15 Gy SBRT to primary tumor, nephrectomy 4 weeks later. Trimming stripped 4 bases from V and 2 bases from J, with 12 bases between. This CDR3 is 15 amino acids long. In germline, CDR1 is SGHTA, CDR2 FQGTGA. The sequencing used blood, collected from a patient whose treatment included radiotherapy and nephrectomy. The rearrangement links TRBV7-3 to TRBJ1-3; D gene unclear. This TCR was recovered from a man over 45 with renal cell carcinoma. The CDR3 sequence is CASSSDRVTGNTIYF. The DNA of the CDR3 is TGTGCCAGCAGCTCTGACCGAGTAACTGGAAACACCATATATTTT. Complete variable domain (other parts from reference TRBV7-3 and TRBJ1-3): GAGVSQTPSNKVTEKGKYVELRCDPISGHTALYWYRQSLGQGPEFLIYFQGTGAADDSGLPNDRFFAVRPEGSVSTLKIQRTERGDSAVYLCASSSDRVTGNTIYFGEGSWLTVV.